These T cell receptor beta chains were read from a single sample in a study of T cells in localized non-small cell lung cancer. Measured with immunoSEQ multiplex PCR; TCRdb has only the in-frame clones, and not every one. The sample comprises roughly 67,000 clones, about four fifths of which are singletons, and 13% rests with the top ten. This specimen consisted of peripheral blood, obtained before any cancer treatment. All receptors derive from a female donor older than 55 with stage I lung adenocarcinoma. Each CDR3 is given without its conserved first and last residue.

>TRBV5-4
ETKRTSGIPVYNEQF
>TRBV14
ASSAGKYNEQF
>TRBV7-2
ASSRPGQALQETQY
>TRBV7-8
ASSSQGIGDEQY
>TRBV28
ASSLKGYGYT
>TRBV10-1
ASSEGQAQSAF
>TRBV7-9
ASSYDSAPQH
>TRBV5-1
ASSLAGTSGYNEQF
>TRBV6-5
ASSYSGQGGPEAF
>TRBV5-6
ASSLETGKGGYT
>TRBV9
ASSGTGEGDNYGYT
>TRBV5-4
ASSLGGLNSPLH
>TRBV19
ASSKQGTTNTGELF
>TRBV14
ASSRLPGLAGEGSYNEQF
>TRBV9
ASSVDAGSNSPLH
>TRBV7-2
ASSLAPLYTDTQY
>TRBV12-5
ASGRQAMTEAF
>TRBV19
ASSRQRHYSGANVLT
>TRBV2
ASKPSGTARGDTQY
>TRBV6-1
ASRSWNYEQY
>TRBV7-9
ASSLDGYT
>TRBV12-5
ASGLVRQDGSYEQY
>TRBV19
ASRGDFSGNTIY
>TRBV10-3
AIRGGTGRTDEQF
>TRBV2
ASRGQRGSTDTQY
>TRBV30
AWIGVGETQY
>TRBV18
ASSPGDRGRVGNQPQH
>TRBV6-6
ASSYSLSYEQY
>TRBV2
ATTSVTGNKETQY
>TRBV27
ASRTHSGANVLT
>TRBV19
ASSPGGIVNTQY
>TRBV10-1
ASRPGGWNTEAF
>TRBV19
ASSPKPNSAPQY
>TRBV7-3
ASQRLAGTDTQY
>TRBV7-9
ASSRGASQPQH
>TRBV7-9
ASSLGESGNTIY
>TRBV10-2
ASSDNRGGTEAF